The 24 T cell receptor beta chains below all came from one sample that was sequenced in a study of T cells in Graves' hyperthyroidism and ophthalmopathy. The investigators amplified TCR beta CDR3 regions from RNA transcripts. TCR CDR3 underwent first-round RT-PCR with the HTBI primer set. MiXCR was run by TCRdb on the multiplex PCR reads, yielding one entry per CDR3 protein. This table holds over 650,000 distinct CDR3 sequences, 45% found once. Sequencing was done on a sample of peripheral blood or thyroid tissue (not recorded which). The receptors originated from an adult man with Graves' disease, either hyperthyroidism or ophthalmopathy (not recorded which).

The J gene is TRBJ1-1, the V gene TRBV7-6; no reliable D call. There are 14 residues in the CDR3. Germline loops: CDR1 SGHVS, CDR2 FNYEAQ. Trimming took off 3 bases at V and 4 bases at J, with 12 bases between the two ends. Here the CDR3 reads CASSLSQQGTEAFF. The CDR3 DNA follows: TGTGCCAGCAGCTTGTCACAGCAAGGCACTGAAGCTTTCTTT.

There are many counts of this clonotype. This chain uses TRBV9 with TRBJ1-2; TRBD1 matches 8 bases. The CDR3 runs to 14 residues. CDR1 and CDR2 (germline): SGDLS, YYNGEE. J lost 6 bases, V lost 0 bases, and 4 bases had no gene match. The CDR3 DNA is TGTGCCAGCAGCGTAGCTCAGGGGGCTAATGGCTACACCTTC. Translation gives CASSVAQGANGYTF.

This clonotype was counted at least ten times. The rearrangement joins TRBV7-3 to TRBJ2-6, with a weak D call TRBD1 (6 bases). The V gene's germline CDR1 is SGHTA and CDR2 FQGTGA. The CDR3 length is 14 residues. Trimming took 6 bases from V and 2 from J, leaving 8 bases between them. In DNA form, the CDR3 reads TGTGCCAGCAGACGGACAGCTGGGGCCAACGTCCTGACTTTC. It is translated as CASRRTAGANVLTF.

This clonotype was picked up many times. This sequence joins TRBV19 and TRBJ2-2; D unresolved. CDR1 and CDR2 (germline): LNHDA, SQIVND (reference sequence). This CDR3 is 14 amino acids long. Trimming took off 4 bases at V and 4 bases at J, with 10 bases between the two ends. As DNA, the CDR3 is TGTGCCAGTAGTACCTCGCTCGGCACCGGGGAGCTGTTTTTT. Protein sequence: CASSTSLGTGELFF.

With respect to this clonotype: In this CDR3 the conserved last residue, phenylalanine or tryptophan, is missing, so a read error is likely. No DNA is shown, since the ends of the CDR3 on it are uncertain; the CDR3 is the one TCRdb lists. The chain uses TRBV29-1 and TRBJ1-3; TRBD1 is the table's D call and was not checked against the DNA. Germline CDR1 SQVTM, CDR2 ANQGSEA. The length of the CDR3 is 10 amino acids, counting both ends. CDR3 sequence: CSVRETGTGT.

This chain uses TRBV29-1 with TRBJ2-7; TRBD2 matches at 7 bases. The CDR3 contains 11 residues. Germline values: CDR1 SQVTM, CDR2 ANQGSEA. The trim removed 8 bases at V and 4 bases at J, leaving 5 bases unmatched. The DNA for the CDR3 is TGCAGCTTAGTGGGGGGGTACGAGCAGTACTTC. Its translation: CSLVGGYEQYF.

The CDR3 DNA sequence: TGTGCCAGCTCACCAATGAGATCAACTAATGAAAAACTGTTTTTT. Translation gives CASSPMRSTNEKLFF. This chain links TRBV25-1 with TRBJ1-4; D call uncertain. The V gene lost 8 bases and the J gene lost 0 bases, with 13 bases spanning the gap. Germline V gene sequence: CDR1 MGHDK, CDR2 SYGVNS. This CDR3 region has 15 residues. The whole variable domain, remainder taken from reference TRBV25-1 and TRBJ1-4, is EADIYQTPRYLVIGTGKKITLECSQTMGHDKMYWYQQDPGMELHLIHYSYGVNSTEKGDLSSESTVSRIRTEHFPLTLESARPSHTSQYLCASSPMRSTNEKLFFGSGTQLSVL.

In its sample, this clonotype was seen many times. V gene TRBV24-1 combines with J gene TRBJ1-5; D is unclear. The germline V gene encodes CDR1 KGHDR and CDR2 SFDVKD. The V end was cut by 4 bases, the J end by 0 bases, with 6 bases between. The CDR3 spans 14 residues. CDR3 sequence reads: CATSDSLSNQPQHF. CDR3 DNA: TGTGCCACCAGTGACAGTCTTAGCAATCAGCCCCAGCATTTT.

This sequence joins TRBV6-5 and TRBJ2-7; tentative D call: TRBD2 (6 bases). CDR1 is MNHEY and CDR2 is SVGAGI in the germline V gene. The V end was cut by 0 bases, the J end by 3 bases, with 12 bases between. This CDR3 contains 15 residues. The CDR3 nucleotides read TGTGCCAGCAGTTACTCGGCAGGAGGGGACTACGAGCAGTACTTC. As protein: CASSYSAGGDYEQYF.

This clonotype was found a few times. The V and J genes are TRBV7-8 and TRBJ1-6; 7 nucleotides line up with TRBD1. The CDR3 runs to 14 residues. Germline V lookup: CDR1 SGHVS, CDR2 FQNEAQ. After removal of 5 bases from V and 7 bases from J, the junction contained 5 bases not matched to a gene. The CDR3 DNA follows: TGTGCCAGCAGCATGGGGACAGTGAATTCACCCCTCCACTTT. Translated: CASSMGTVNSPLHF.

The chain links TRBV19 to TRBJ2-2, with D unclear. The CDR3 covers 15 residues. Trimming stripped 5 bases from V and 1 base from J, with 11 bases between. Germline V gives CDR1 LNHDA, CDR2 SQIVND (reference sequence). The CDR3 DNA follows: TGTGCCAGTAGTCCCCCCGGGTGGAACACCGGGGAGCTGTTTTTT. It is translated as CASSPPGWNTGELFF. Full variable domain (remainder filled in from reference TRBV19 and TRBJ2-2): DGGITQSPKYLFRKEGQNVTLSCEQNLNHDAMYWYRQDPGQGLRLIYYSQIVNDFQKGDIAEGYSVSREKKESFPLTVTSAQKNPTAFYLCASSPPGWNTGELFFGEGSRLTVL.

The genes are TRBV19 and TRBJ1-4; a possible D gene is TRBD1 (6 bases). The CDR3 totals 16 residues. CDR1 is LNHDA and CDR2 is SQIVND in the germline V gene (reference sequence). The ends were cut back, 6 bases at V and 8 bases at J, with 22 bases in the middle. Here the CDR3 reads CASRPRGGGVWEKLFF. CDR3 sequence (DNA): TGTGCCAGTAGGCCCCGGGGTGGGGGCGTGTGGGAAAAACTGTTTTTT.

This chain links TRBV6-4 with TRBJ2-7, with TRBD2 matching over 8 bases. Germline V gene lookup returns CDR1 MRHNA and CDR2 SNTAGT. Trimming took 2 bases from V and 6 from J; bases not matched to a gene: 18. The CDR3 is 18 residues long. DNA of the CDR3: TGTGCCAGCAGTGACCCCCGGTGGGGCTTCCTGGCGGGGGGCGAGCAGTACTTC. Its protein product is CASSDPRWGFLAGGEQYF.

This clonotype came up once. The rearrangement uses TRBV4-1 and TRBJ1-1, with D possibly being TRBD1 (6 bases). Germline-derived CDR1 and CDR2 are MGHRA and YSYEKL. Trimming cost V 4 bases and J 5 bases, with 17 bases left between them. This CDR3 spans 15 amino acids. For the CDR3, the DNA is TGCGCCAGCAGCCTACAAAGGACAGTAAGGACTGAAGCTTTCTTT. Protein: CASSLQRTVRTEAFF.

There are many counts of this clonotype. In DNA, the CDR3 is TGTGCCAGCGGTGGACAGCAGAACACTGAAGCTTTCTTT. Its translation: CASGGQQNTEAFF. This chain uses TRBV2 with TRBJ1-1; weak D call: TRBD1 (6 bases). The V gene's germline CDR1 is SNHLY and CDR2 FYNNEI. This CDR3 comprises 13 residues. Trimming took off 8 bases at V and 1 base at J, with 11 bases between the two ends.

This clonotype showed up just a few times. The rearrangement links TRBV13 to TRBJ2-5, with D perhaps matching TRBD1 (6 bases). Germline V gene lookup returns CDR1 PRHDT and CDR2 FYEKMQ (reference sequence). V gave up 3 bases and J gave up 5 bases, with 13 bases separating them. The CDR3 has 14 amino acids. The CDR3 loop is CASSFFDRQETQYF. In DNA form, the CDR3 reads TGTGCCAGCAGCTTTTTCGACAGGCAGGAGACCCAGTACTTC.

This clonotype was counted ten times or more. For the CDR3, the DNA is TGCAGTGCTAGAGGAGAGACCCAGTACTTC. As protein: CSARGETQYF. The chain recombines TRBV20-1 with TRBJ2-5; D is uncertain. The germline gives CDR1 DFQATT, CDR2 SNEGSKA (reference sequence). With 1 base removed from V and 4 bases from J, the gap between germline ends came to 1 base. The CDR3 sequence is 10 residues long.

The table lists this clonotype with a count of one. This could be a read error, since a much larger clone is one nucleotide away. This chain uses TRBV12-3 or TRBV12-4 with TRBJ1-1; D is uncertain. The CDR3 runs 13 residues. The CDR3 DNA sequence: TGTACCAGCAGTTTTCCCTCTGTGACTGAAGCTTTCTTT. Its translation is CTSSFPSVTEAFF.

This clonotype has at least ten counts. The V call is TRBV5-4, the J call TRBJ2-5; tentative D call: TRBD2 (5 bases). The V gene lost 4 bases and the J gene lost 3 bases, with 13 bases spanning the gap. The CDR3 loop spans 14 amino acids. Germline CDR1 is SGHNT and CDR2 is YYREEE (reference sequence). The CDR3 reads CASSTSGLEETQYF. CDR3 nucleotide sequence: TGTGCCAGCAGCACAAGCGGCCTGGAAGAGACCCAGTACTTC.

This rearrangement joins TRBV7-3 to TRBJ2-7, with 9 positions matching TRBD1. Trimming took 6 bases from V and 1 from J; bases not matched to a gene: 7. The CDR3 is 15 residues long. Looked up from germline, CDR1 is SGHTA and CDR2 is FQGTGA. The DNA of the CDR3 is TGTGCCAGCAGTGGACAGGGGTCGCAATCCTACGAGCAGTACTTC. It is translated as CASSGQGSQSYEQYF.

The chain has TRBV7-9 and TRBJ1-1, with D tentatively TRBD1 (6 bases). V dropped 3 bases and J dropped 1 base, with 15 bases sitting between them. The CDR3 totals 16 residues. The germline CDR1 and CDR2 sequences are SEHNR and FQNEAQ (reference sequence). In DNA form, the CDR3 reads TGTGCCAGCAGCTTGGTCTTTGGGACACGGAACACTGAAGCTTTCTTT. Residues: CASSLVFGTRNTEAFF.

CDR3 nucleotide sequence: TGCGCCAGCAGCTTGTCAGGGGAGGCCGAGCAGTACTTC. Translating gives CASSLSGEAEQYF. The V gene is TRBV5-1, the J gene TRBJ2-7, with D possibly called TRBD1 or TRBD2 (6 bases each). The length of the CDR3 is 13 residues. V was clipped by 1 base and J by 6 bases, with 11 bases between them. Germline values: CDR1 SGHRS, CDR2 YFSETQ.

This chain connects TRBV20-1 to TRBJ1-2; 9 bases agree with TRBD1. The ends lost 7 bases at V and 4 bases at J; junction bases unmatched: 4. Germline V gene lookup returns CDR1 DFQATT and CDR2 SNEGSKA (reference sequence). The CDR3 totals 12 residues. The CDR3 spells CSVTTGGYGYTF. For the CDR3, the DNA is TGCAGTGTAACGACAGGGGGCTATGGCTACACCTTC.

This chain joins TRBV20-1 and TRBJ1-6, with 8 bases aligning to TRBD1. This CDR3 contains 16 residues. Germline V gives CDR1 DFQATT, CDR2 SNEGSKA (reference sequence). Trimming cost V 1 base and J 0 bases; bases outside gene matches: 2. The CDR3 bases are TGCAGTGCTAGAGGGACAGGGAGCTCCTATAATTCACCCCTCCACTTT. Translated, it gives CSARGTGSSYNSPLHF.